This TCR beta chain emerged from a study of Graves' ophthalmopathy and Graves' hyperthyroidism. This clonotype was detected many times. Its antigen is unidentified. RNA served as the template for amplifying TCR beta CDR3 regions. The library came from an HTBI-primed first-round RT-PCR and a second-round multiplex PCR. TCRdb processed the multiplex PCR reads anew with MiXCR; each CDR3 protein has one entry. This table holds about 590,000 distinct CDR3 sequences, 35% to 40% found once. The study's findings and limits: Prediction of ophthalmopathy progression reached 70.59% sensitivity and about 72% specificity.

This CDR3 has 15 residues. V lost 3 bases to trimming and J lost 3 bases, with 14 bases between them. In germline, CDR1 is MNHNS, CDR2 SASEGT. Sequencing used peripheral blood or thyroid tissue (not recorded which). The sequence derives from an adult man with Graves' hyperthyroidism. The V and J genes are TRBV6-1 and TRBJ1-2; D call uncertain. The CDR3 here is CASSEVPDGYYGYTF. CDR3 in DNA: TGTGCCAGCAGTGAGGTACCCGACGGCTACTATGGCTACACCTTC.